This TCR beta chain was recorded in a study of blood T cells in healthy people across ages. The germline V gene encodes CDR1 SGHVS and CDR2 FQNEAQ. This CDR3 is 15 amino acids long. Study-level points and caveats: Versus aged donors, long-lived donors had higher diversity and more naive CD4+ cells. Diversity figures based on one million T cells were deemed too low. Among T cells, TCR beta diversity per million cells dropped roughly linearly as age rose.

It was with a sample-barcoded 5' primer and a J-beta primer mix that a second PCR of roughly 7 to 12 cycles was run. The authors tagged each cDNA molecule using a template-switch adaptor with 12 random nucleotides. MiXCR, applied by TCRdb to the 5' RACE reads, yields one record per CDR3 protein. The data show roughly 1,000,000 distinct CDR3 sequences, under 30% seen once. A remark on this clonotype: What it binds is unknown. Mismatch with germline at one junction end may stem from a read error.

A further study also used this sample, focusing on T cells of mothers and their children.

The rearrangement joins TRBV7-8 to TRBJ2-3; TRBD1 is a possible D gene (5 bases). Sequences were obtained from blood. The sequence was collected from a girl aged 2-15 years in good health. CDR3 nucleotides: TGTGCCAGCAGCTTAGAGATTGGGGCGACAGATACGCAGGATTTT. Translation gives CASSLEIGATDTQDF.